This T cell receptor beta chain originates from a study of blood T cell repertoires in COVID-19. Study as a whole: Some COVID-19 samples were acute and others convalescent; all came from the United States, Italy and Spain. T cells, B-cell-depleted T cells, or PBMCs provided the cDNA or gDNA that served as material.

A Seattle source enrolled patients during active infection and followed them longitudinally. In the study's own analysis: Amplification from reference gene primers served as the basis for estimated nucleated cell counts. Using immunoSEQ multiplex PCR, the repertoire was profiled, and TCRdb retains in-frame clones only, with some absent. The V and J calls and clone size are taken from that table; D and trimming were inferred from the DNA. The data hold more than 150,000 clones, with 80% to 90% observed a single time. The CDR3 has 15 residues. Germline CDR1 and CDR2: SEHNR and FQNEAQ (reference sequence). V shed 6 bases and J shed 4 bases, with 18 bases lying between them.

This chain uses TRBV7-9 with TRBJ1-1, with a weak D call TRBD1 (6 bases). The sample comprised peripheral blood. This clonotype was sampled from an elderly woman with COVID-19, enrolled during active disease. The CDR3 reads CASRLKGEGFTEAFF. CDR3 nucleotide sequence: TGTGCCAGCAGACTAAAGGGGGAGGGATTCACTGAAGCTTTCTTT.